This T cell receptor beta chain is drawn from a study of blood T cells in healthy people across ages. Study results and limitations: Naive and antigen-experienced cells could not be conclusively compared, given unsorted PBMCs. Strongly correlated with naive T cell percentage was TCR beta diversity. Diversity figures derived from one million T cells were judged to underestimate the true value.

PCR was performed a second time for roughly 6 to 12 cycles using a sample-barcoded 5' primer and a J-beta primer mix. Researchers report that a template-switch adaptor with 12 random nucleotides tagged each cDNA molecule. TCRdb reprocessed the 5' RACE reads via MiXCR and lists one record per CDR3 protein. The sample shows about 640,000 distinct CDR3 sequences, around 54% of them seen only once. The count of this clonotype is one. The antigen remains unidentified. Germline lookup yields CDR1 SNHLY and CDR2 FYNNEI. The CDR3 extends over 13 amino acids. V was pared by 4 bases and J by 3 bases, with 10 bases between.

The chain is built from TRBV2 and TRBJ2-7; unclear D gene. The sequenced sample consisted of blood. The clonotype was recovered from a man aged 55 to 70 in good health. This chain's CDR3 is CASSVTVIYEQYF. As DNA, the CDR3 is TGTGCCAGCAGTGTGACGGTTATCTACGAGCAGTACTTC.